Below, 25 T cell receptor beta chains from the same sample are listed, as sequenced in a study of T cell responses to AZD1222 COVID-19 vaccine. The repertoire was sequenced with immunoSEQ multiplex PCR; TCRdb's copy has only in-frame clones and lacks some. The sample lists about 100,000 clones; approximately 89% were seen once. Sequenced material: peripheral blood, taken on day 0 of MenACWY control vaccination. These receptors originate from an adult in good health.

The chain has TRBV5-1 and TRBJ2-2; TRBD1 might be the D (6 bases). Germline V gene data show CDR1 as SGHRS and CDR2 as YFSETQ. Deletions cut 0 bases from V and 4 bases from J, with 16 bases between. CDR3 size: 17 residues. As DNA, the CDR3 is TGCGCCAGCAGCTTGGGGACAGCCGGGCGGAGCACCGGGGAGCTGTTTTTT. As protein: CASSLGTAGRSTGELFF.

The CDR3, as DNA: TGTGCCAGCAGCTCGGATTCGCGGGCAGATACGCAGTATTTT. Its protein is CASSSDSRADTQYF. This chain joins TRBV7-9 and TRBJ2-3; possible D gene TRBD2, 5 bases. The V end was cut by 4 bases, the J end by 4 bases, with 12 bases between. From germline, CDR1 is SEHNR and CDR2 FQNEAQ (reference sequence). The CDR3 is made up of 14 amino acids.

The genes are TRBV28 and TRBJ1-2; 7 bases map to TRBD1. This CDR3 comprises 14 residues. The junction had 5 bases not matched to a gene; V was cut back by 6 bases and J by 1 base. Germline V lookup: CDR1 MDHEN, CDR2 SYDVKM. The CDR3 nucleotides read TGTGCCAGCAGGCCCGGGACAGATAACTATGGCTACACCTTC. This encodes CASRPGTDNYGYTF.

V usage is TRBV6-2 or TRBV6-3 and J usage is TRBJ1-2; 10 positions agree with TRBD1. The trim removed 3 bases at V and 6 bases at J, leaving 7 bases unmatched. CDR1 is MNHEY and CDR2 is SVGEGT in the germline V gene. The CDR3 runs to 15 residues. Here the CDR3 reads CASSYRTGGKDGYTF. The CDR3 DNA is TGTGCCAGCAGTTATCGGACAGGGGGAAAGGATGGCTACACCTTC.

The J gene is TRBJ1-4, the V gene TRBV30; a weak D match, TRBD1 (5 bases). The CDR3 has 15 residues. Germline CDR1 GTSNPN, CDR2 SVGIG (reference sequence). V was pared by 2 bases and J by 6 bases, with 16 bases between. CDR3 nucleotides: TGTGCCTGGAGTAGGCCAACTTCGGGGGATGAAAAACTGTTTTTT. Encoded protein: CAWSRPTSGDEKLFF.

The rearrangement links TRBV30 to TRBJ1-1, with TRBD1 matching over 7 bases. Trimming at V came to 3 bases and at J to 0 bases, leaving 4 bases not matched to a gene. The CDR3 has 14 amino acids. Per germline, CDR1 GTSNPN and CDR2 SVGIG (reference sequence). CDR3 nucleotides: TGTGCCTGGAGGGCGGGACAGATGAACACTGAAGCTTTCTTT. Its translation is CAWRAGQMNTEAFF.

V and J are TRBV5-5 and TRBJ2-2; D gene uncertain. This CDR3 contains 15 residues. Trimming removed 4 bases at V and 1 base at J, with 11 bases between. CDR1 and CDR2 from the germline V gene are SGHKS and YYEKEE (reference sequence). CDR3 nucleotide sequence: TGTGCCAGCAGCGAGGACGGGTGGAACACCGGGGAGCTGTTTTTT. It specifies CASSEDGWNTGELFF.

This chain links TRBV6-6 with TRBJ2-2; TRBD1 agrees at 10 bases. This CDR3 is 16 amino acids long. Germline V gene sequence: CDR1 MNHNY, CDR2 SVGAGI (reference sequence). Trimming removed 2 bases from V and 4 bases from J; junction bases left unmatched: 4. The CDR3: CASSYIRTGGTGELFF. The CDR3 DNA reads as TGTGCCAGCAGTTACATACGGACAGGGGGCACCGGGGAGCTGTTTTTT.

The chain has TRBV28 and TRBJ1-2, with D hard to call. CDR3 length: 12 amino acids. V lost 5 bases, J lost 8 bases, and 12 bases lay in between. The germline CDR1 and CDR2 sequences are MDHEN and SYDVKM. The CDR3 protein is CASSGRTEGYTF. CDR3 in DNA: TGTGCCAGCAGTGGGCGGACGGAGGGCTACACCTTC.

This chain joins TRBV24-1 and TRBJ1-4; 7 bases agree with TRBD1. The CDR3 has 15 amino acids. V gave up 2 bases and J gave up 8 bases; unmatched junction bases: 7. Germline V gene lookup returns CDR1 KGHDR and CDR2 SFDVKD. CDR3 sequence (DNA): TGTGCCACCAGTGATTCCAGGGGGGTGAGGGAAAAACTGTTTTTT. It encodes CATSDSRGVREKLFF.

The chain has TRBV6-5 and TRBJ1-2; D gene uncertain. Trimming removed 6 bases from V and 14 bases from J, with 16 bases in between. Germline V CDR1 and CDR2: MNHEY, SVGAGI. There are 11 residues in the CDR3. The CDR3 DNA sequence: TGTGCCAGCAGCGCCCTCGCGGTGTCAACCTTC. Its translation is CASSALAVSTF.

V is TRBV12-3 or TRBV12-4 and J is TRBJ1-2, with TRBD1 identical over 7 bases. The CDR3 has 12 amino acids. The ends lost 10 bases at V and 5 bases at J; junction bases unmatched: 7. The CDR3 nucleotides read TGTGCCATTAAGGGGGCGTTGTATGGCTACACCTTC. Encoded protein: CAIKGALYGYTF.

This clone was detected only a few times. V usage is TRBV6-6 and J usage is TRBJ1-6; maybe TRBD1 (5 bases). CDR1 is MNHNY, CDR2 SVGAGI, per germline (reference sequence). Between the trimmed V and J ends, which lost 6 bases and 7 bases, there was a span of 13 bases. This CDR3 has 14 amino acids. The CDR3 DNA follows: TGTGCCAGCAGCCTCGGACAAATCAATTCACCCCTCCACTTT. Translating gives CASSLGQINSPLHF.

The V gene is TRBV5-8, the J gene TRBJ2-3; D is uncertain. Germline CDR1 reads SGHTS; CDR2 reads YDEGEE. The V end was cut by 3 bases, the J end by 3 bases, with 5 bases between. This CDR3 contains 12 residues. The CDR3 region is CASSSWTDTQYF. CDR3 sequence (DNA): TGTGCCAGCAGCTCCTGGACAGATACGCAGTATTTT.

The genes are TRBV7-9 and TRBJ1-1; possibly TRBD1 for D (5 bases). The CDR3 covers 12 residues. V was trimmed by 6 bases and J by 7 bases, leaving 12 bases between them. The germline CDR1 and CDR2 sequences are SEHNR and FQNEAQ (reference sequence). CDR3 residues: CASSLGAGEAFF. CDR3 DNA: TGTGCCAGCAGTCTAGGGGCGGGTGAAGCTTTCTTT.

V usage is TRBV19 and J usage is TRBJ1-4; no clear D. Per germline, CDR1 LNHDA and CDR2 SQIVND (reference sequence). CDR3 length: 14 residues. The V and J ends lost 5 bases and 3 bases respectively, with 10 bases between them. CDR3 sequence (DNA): TGTGCCAGTAGTTATGGTGGGGCTAATGAAAAACTGTTTTTT. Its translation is CASSYGGANEKLFF.

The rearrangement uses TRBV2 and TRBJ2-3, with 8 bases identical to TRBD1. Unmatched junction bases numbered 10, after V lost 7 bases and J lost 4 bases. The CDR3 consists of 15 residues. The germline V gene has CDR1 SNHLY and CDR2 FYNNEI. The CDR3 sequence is CASKWGRGPADTQYF. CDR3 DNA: TGTGCCAGCAAGTGGGGCAGGGGGCCCGCAGATACGCAGTATTTT.

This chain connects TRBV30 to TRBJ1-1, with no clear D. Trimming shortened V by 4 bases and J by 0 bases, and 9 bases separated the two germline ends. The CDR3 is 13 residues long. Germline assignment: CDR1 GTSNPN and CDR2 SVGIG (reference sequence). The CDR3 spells CAWIRAMNTEAFF. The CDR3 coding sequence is TGTGCCTGGATACGGGCGATGAACACTGAAGCTTTCTTT.

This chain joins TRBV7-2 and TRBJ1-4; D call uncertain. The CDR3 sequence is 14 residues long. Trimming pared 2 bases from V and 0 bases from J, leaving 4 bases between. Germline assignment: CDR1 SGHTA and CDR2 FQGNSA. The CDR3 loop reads CASSLRATNEKLFF. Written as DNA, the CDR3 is TGTGCCAGCAGCTTAAGGGCAACTAATGAAAAACTGTTTTTT.

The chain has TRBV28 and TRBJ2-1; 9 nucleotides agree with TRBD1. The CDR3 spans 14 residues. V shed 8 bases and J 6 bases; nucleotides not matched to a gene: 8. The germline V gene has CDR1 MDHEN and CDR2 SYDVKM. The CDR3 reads CASGTGQGVNEQFF. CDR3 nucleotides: TGTGCCAGCGGAACGGGACAGGGAGTCAATGAGCAGTTCTTC.

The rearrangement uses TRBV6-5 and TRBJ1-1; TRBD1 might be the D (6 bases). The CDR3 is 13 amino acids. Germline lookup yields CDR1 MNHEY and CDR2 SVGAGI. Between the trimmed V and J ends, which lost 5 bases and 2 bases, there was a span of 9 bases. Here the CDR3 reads CASSRDINTEAFF. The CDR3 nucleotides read TGTGCCAGCAGTCGGGACATCAACACTGAAGCTTTCTTT.

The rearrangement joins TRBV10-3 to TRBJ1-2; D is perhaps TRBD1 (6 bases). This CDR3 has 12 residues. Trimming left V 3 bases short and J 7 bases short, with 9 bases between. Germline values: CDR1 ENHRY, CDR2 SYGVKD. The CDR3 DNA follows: TGTGCCATCAGTGACCCAGGGGCTGGCTACACCTTC. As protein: CAISDPGAGYTF.

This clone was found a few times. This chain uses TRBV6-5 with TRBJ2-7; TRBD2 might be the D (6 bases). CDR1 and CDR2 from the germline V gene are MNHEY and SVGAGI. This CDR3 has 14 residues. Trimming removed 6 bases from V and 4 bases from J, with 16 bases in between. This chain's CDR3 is CASSPRRGTYEQYF. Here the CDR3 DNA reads TGTGCCAGCAGCCCAAGGCGGGGAACTTACGAGCAGTACTTC.

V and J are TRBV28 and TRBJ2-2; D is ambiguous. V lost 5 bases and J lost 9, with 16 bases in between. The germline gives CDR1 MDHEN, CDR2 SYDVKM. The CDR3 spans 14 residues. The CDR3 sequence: CASSTDPSYRELFF. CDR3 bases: TGTGCCAGCAGTACTGATCCGAGCTATAGGGAGCTGTTTTTT.

CDR3 region: CASSQDPWGGYTF. CDR3 in DNA: TGTGCCAGCAGCCAAGATCCATGGGGCGGCTACACCTTC. The chain uses TRBV3-1 (or the pseudogene TRBV3-2) and TRBJ1-2; the D gene is possibly TRBD1 (5 bases). V was trimmed by 0 bases and J by 8 bases, leaving 10 bases between them. Germline V gives CDR1 LGHDT, CDR2 YNNKEL (reference sequence). This CDR3 comprises 13 residues.